This TCR beta chain was recorded in a study of shared clonotypes between healthy human individuals. The wider study: Contributing individuals were a couple of females and three males aged 18 to 49.

Note on this clone: The target antigen is unknown.

Study findings and constraints: Represented genetic and exposure-history diversity was restricted by having few donors.

Every immunoSEQ plate was one replicate of a subset's evenly spread DNA. Method: immunoSEQ multiplex PCR; TCRdb's copy keeps in-frame clones and lacks some. The profile covers fewer than 600,000 clones, with roughly 79% appearing a single time and approximately 12% taken by the ten largest. This CDR3 region has 16 residues. After removal of 2 bases from V and 4 bases from J, the junction contained 7 bases not matched to a gene. Germline CDR1 reads MGHRA; CDR2 reads YSYEKL. Unsorted samples used tens of millions of PBMCs for genomic DNA. Sequencing was performed on PBMCs. V gene TRBV4-1 combines with J gene TRBJ2-1, with 8 bases fitting TRBD2. This clonotype was sampled from a woman aged 40 to 50 in good health. Some clones in this sample may be carry-over from other donors' samples. CDR3: CASSQFPGRDYNEQFF. The CDR3 DNA reads as TGCGCCAGCAGCCAATTCCCCGGGAGGGATTACAATGAGCAGTTCTTC.